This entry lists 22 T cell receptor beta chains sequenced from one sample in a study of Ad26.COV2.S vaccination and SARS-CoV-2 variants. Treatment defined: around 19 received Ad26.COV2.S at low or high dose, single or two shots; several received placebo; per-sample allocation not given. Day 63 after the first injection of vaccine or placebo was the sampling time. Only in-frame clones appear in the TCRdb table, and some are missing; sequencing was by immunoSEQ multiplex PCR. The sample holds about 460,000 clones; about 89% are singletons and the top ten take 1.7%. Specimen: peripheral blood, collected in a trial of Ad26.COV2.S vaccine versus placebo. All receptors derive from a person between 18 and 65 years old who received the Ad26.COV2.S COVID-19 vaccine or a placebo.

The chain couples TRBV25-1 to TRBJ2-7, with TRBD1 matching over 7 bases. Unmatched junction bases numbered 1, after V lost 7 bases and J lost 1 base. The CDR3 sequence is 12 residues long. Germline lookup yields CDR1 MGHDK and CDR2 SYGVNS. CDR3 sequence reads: CASTGGSYEQYF. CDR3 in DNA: TGTGCCAGCACAGGGGGATCCTACGAGCAGTACTTC.

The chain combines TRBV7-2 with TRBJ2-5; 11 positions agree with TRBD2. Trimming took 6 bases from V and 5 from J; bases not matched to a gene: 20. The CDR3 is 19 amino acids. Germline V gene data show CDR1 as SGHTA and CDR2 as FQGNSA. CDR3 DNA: TGTGCCAGCAGTCCCTTGGTCATCTGGCTAGCGGGAGGAAAGGAGACCCAGTACTTC. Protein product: CASSPLVIWLAGGKETQYF.

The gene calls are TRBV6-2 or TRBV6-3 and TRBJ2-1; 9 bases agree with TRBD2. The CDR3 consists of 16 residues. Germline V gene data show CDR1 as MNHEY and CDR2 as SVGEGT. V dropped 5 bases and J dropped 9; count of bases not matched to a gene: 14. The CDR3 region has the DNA TGTGCCAGCAGTGGGCGAGCCCGGACTAGCGCGAGTGAGCAGTTCTTC. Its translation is CASSGRARTSASEQFF.

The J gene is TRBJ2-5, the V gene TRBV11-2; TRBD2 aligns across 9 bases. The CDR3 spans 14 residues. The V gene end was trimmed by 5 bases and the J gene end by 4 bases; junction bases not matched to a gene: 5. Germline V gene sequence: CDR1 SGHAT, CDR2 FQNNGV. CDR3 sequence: CASSPGLARETQYF. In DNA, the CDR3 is TGTGCCAGCAGCCCCGGACTAGCGAGAGAGACCCAGTACTTC.

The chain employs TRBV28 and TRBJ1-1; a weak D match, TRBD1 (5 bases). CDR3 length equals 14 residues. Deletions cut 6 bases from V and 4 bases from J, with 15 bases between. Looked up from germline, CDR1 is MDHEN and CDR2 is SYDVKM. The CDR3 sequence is CASSGGERGTEAFF. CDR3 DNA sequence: TGTGCCAGCAGCGGGGGGGAACGGGGCACTGAAGCTTTCTTT. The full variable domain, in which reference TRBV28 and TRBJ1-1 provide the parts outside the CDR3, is DVKVTQSSRYLVKRTGEKVFLECVQDMDHENMFWYRQDPGLGLRLIYFSYDVKMKEKGDIPEGYSVSREKKERFSLILESASTNQTSMYLCASSGGERGTEAFFGQGTRLTVV.

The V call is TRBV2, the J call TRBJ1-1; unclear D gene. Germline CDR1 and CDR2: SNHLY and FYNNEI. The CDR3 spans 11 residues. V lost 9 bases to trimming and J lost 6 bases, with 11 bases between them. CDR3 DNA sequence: TGTGCCAGAGCTCGTAGGTCTGAAGCTTTCTTT. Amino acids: CARARRSEAFF.

CDR3 amino acids: CASRQTGLSNEKLFF. CDR3 coding DNA: TGTGCCAGCAGGCAGACTGGCCTATCGAATGAAAAACTGTTTTTT. The V call is TRBV21-1, the J call TRBJ1-4. TRBV21-1 is a listed pseudogene. The CDR3 is 15 amino acids.

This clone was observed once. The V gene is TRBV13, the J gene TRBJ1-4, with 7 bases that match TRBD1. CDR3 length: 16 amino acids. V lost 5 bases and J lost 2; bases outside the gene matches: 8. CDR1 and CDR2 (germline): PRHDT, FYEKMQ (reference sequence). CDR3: CASSPTDRATNEKLFF. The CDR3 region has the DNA TGTGCCAGCAGCCCTACCGACAGGGCCACTAATGAAAAACTGTTTTTT.

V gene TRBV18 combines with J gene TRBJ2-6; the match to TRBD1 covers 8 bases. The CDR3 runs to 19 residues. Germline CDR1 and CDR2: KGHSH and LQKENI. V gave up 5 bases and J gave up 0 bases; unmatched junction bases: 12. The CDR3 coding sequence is TGTGCCAGCTCAGAGTTGATCGGACAGGGTCTCTCTGGGGCCAACGTCCTGACTTTC. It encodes CASSELIGQGLSGANVLTF.

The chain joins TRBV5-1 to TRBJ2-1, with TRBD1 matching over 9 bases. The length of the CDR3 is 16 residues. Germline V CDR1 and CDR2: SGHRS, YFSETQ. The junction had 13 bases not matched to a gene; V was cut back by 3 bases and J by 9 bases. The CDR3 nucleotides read TGCGCCAGCAGCTGGACCCGGGACAGGGTGTGGGCTGAGCAGTTCTTC. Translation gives CASSWTRDRVWAEQFF. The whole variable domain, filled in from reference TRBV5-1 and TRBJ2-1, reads KAGVTQTPRYLIKTRGQQVTLSCSPISGHRSVSWYQQTPGQGLQFLFEYFSETQRNKGNFPGRFSGRQFSNSRSEMNVSTLELGDSALYLCASSWTRDRVWAEQFFGPGTRLTVL.

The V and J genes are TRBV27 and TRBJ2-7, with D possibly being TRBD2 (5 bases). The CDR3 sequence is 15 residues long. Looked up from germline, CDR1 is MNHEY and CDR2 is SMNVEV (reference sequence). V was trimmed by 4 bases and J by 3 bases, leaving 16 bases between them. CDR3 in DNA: TGTGCCAGCAGTTCCACACTTGGACTTAACTACGAGCAGTACTTC. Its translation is CASSSTLGLNYEQYF.

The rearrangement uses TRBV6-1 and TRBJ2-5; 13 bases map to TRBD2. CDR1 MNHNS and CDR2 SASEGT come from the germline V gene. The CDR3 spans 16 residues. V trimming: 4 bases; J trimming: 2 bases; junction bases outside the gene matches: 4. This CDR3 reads CASSGTSGSRQETQYF. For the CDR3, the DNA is TGTGCCAGCAGTGGGACTAGCGGGAGTCGTCAAGAGACCCAGTACTTC.

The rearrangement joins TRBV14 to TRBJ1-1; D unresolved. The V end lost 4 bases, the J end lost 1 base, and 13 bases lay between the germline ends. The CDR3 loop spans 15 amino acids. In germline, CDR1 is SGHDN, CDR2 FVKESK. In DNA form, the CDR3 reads TGTGCCAGCAGCCGGATGCACAGTCCGAACACTGAAGCTTTCTTT. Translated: CASSRMHSPNTEAFF.

CDR3 sequence: CASSRDSLYGYTF. The CDR3, as DNA: TGTGCCAGCAGTCGGGACAGCCTCTATGGCTACACCTTC. The chain joins TRBV6-5 to TRBJ1-2; 7 bases map to TRBD1. The CDR3 is 13 amino acids. From germline, CDR1 is MNHEY and CDR2 SVGAGI. The V segment lost 5 bases and the J segment 4 bases; nucleotides outside the gene matches: 4.

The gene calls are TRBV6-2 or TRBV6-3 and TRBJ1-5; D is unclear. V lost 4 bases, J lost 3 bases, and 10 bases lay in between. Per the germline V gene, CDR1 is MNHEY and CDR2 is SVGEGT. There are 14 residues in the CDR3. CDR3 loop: CASSWYRTNQPQHF. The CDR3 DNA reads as TGTGCCAGCAGTTGGTACAGAACCAATCAGCCCCAGCATTTT.

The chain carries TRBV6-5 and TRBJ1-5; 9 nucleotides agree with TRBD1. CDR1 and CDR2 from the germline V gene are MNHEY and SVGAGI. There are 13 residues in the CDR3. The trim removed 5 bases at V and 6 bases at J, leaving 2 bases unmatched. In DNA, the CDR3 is TGTGCCAGCAGTCGACAGGGGGGTCAGCCCCAGCATTTT. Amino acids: CASSRQGGQPQHF.

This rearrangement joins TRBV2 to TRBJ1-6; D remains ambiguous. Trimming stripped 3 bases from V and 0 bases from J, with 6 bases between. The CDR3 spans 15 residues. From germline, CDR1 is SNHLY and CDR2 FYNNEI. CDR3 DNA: TGTGCCAGCAGTGAGTTGAGCTCCTATAATTCACCCCTCCACTTT. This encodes CASSELSSYNSPLHF.

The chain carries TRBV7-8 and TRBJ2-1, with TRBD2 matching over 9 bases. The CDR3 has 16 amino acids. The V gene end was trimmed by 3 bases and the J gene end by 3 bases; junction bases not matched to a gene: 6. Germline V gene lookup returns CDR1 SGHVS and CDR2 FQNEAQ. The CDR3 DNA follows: TGTGCCAGCAGCTTCGGGCAGACTAGCGGCTACAATGAGCAGTTCTTC. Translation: CASSFGQTSGYNEQFF. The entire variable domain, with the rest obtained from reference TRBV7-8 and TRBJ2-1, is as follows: GAGVSQSPRYKVAKRGQDVALRCDPISGHVSLFWYQQALGQGPEFLTYFQNEAQLDKSGLPSDRFFAERPEGSVSTLKIQRTQQEDSAVYLCASSFGQTSGYNEQFFGPGTRLTVL.

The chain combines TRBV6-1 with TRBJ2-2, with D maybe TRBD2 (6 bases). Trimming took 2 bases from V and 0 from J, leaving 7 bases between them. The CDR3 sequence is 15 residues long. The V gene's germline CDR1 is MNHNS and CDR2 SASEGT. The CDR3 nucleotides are TGTGCCAGCAGTGAACCGGGGGCGAACACCGGGGAGCTGTTTTTT. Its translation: CASSEPGANTGELFF.

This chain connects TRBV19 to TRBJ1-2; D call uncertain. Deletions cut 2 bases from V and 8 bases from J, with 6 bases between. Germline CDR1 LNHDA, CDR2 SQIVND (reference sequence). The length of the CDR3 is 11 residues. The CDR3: CASSISRGYTF. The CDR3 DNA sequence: TGTGCCAGTAGTATATCCAGGGGCTACACCTTC.

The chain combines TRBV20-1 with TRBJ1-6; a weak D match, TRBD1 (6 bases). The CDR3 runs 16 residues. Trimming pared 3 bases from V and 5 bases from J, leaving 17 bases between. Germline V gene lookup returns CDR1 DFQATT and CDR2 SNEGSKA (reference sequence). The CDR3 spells CSASGDTEEDNSPLHF. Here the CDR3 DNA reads TGCAGTGCTAGTGGGGACACCGAAGAGGATAATTCACCCCTCCACTTT.

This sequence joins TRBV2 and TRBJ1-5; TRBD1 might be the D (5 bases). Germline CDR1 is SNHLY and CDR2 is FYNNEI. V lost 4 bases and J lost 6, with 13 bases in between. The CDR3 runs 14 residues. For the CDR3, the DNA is TGTGCCAGCAGTGGGCCAGGGTATGGTCAGCCCCAGCATTTT. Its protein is CASSGPGYGQPQHF.